The rows below give T cell receptor beta chains drawn from one sample of a study of patients and donors after allogeneic stem cell transplantation. One entry per CDR3 protein, called by TCRdb with MiXCR from the RT-PCR reads. The data hold 900,000 to 1,000,000 distinct CDR3 sequences, with around 17% observed a single time. What was sequenced was blood, either unsorted or a sorted T cell fraction (not recorded which). Receptors were obtained from a human donor who was either an allogeneic HSCT recipient or a stem cell or donor lymphocyte infusion donor (not recorded which). It is not recorded whose cells these are; they may come from a transplant donor. The CDR3 runs from the conserved cysteine through the conserved F or W. A D gene is named only where the DNA matches it firmly. Expanded clones get a size class; other rows say once, few or many, or leave the size out.

>few|NA|TRBV20-1|15|TRBJ1-1
CSAKREAGMNTEAFF
TGCAGTGCTAAGCGTGAGGCGGGAATGAACACTGAAGCTTTCTTT
>NA|TRBD1|TRBV19|13|TRBJ2-1
CASSTIQGDEQFF
TGTGCCAGTAGTACAATACAGGGGGATGAGCAGTTCTTC
>NA|NA|TRBV6-1|16|TRBJ1-5
CASSEVRPQLNQPQHF
TGTGCCAGCAGTGAAGTTAGGCCACAGCTCAATCAGCCCCAGCATTTT
>NA|NA|TRBV6-2/TRBV6-3|15|TRBJ1-1
CASSWGPGLITEAFF
TGTGCCAGCAGCTGGGGACCGGGCCTGATCACTGAAGCTTTCTTT
>NA|NA|TRBV4-3|19|TRBJ2-1
CASSQDAFNREETRDEQFF
TGCGCCAGCAGCCAAGACGCGTTCAACAGGGAAGAAACACGGGATGAGCAGTTCTTC
>few|NA|TRBV7-9|15|TRBJ2-2
CASSLALRDIGELFF
TGTGCCAGCAGCTTAGCGCTTCGGGACATCGGGGAGCTGTTTTTT
>few|NA|TRBV6-5|12|TRBJ1-1
CASSYSGRGTFF
TGTGCCAGCAGTTACTCGGGGCGAGGAACTTTCTTT
>NA|NA|TRBV9|13|TRBJ2-4
CASSVPGENIQYF
TGTGCCAGCAGCGTACCAGGGGAAAACATTCAGTACTTC
>NA|NA|TRBV21-1|19|TRBJ1-4
CASSMLQGKDFCTNEKLFF
TGTGCCAGCAGCATGTTACAGGGGAAGGATTTTTGCACTAATGAAAAACTGTTTTTT
>few|TRBD1|TRBV29-1|14|TRBJ2-3
CSACVDRVTDTQYF
TGCAGCGCCTGTGTCGACAGGGTGACAGATACGCAGTATTTT
>few|TRBD1|TRBV6-5|15|TRBJ1-6
CASSYSPGGGSPLHF
TGTGCCAGCAGTTACTCACCAGGGGGCGGTTCACCCCTCCACTTT
>many|NA|TRBV20-1|16|TRBJ1-5
CSARHSGGFGNQPQHF
TGCAGTGCTAGACATTCAGGAGGGTTCGGCAATCAGCCCCAGCATTTT
>NA|TRBD1|TRBV6-1|14|TRBJ1-1
CASSRGQGPTEAFF
TGTGCCAGCAGTCGCGGACAGGGTCCCACTGAAGCTTTCTTT
>few|TRBD1|TRBV4-1|16|TRBJ2-7
CASSQAGTGSSYEQYF
TGCGCCAGCAGCCAAGCGGGGACAGGGTCCTCCTACGAGCAGTACTTC
>few|NA|TRBV24-1|15|TRBJ2-3
CATSDFGASTDTQYF
TGTGCCACCAGTGATTTTGGAGCAAGCACAGATACGCAGTATTTT
>NA|NA|TRBV5-5|17|TRBJ2-1
CASSLVASSTSYNEQFF
TGTGCCAGCAGCTTGGTTGCCTCTAGCACCTCCTACAATGAGCAGTTCTTC
>many|NA|TRBV29-1|15|TRBJ1-2
CSVNREVPSNYGYTF
TGCAGCGTGAACAGGGAGGTACCCTCTAACTATGGCTACACCTTC
>NA|TRBD2|TRBV27|15|TRBJ2-2
CASSFGTSGTGELFF
TGTGCCAGCAGTTTTGGGACTAGCGGCACCGGGGAGCTGTTTTTT
>NA|TRBD1|TRBV24-1|15|TRBJ1-1
CATSEAGQGDTEAFF
TGTGCCACCAGTGAAGCCGGACAGGGCGACACTGAAGCTTTCTTT
>many|NA|TRBV12-3/TRBV12-4|11|TRBJ1-1
CASSGAVEAFF
TGTGCCAGCAGTGGGGCCGTTGAAGCTTTCTTT
>few|NA|TRBV5-1|13|TRBJ1-1
CASAAQGNTEAFF
TGCGCCAGCGCCGCTCAGGGGAACACTGAAGCTTTCTTT
>NA|TRBD1|TRBV12-3/TRBV12-4|13|TRBJ1-2
CASNQGAKRGYTF
TGTGCCAGCAACCAGGGGGCAAAAAGAGGCTACACCTTC
>few|NA|TRBV9|15|TRBJ1-1
CASSVGLGVFTEAFF
TGTGCCAGCAGCGTAGGGCTGGGGGTGTTCACTGAAGCTTTCTTT
>NA|NA|TRBV6-2/TRBV6-3|14|TRBJ1-1
CASSYFGYMTEAFF
TGTGCCAGCAGTTACTTCGGGTACATGACTGAAGCTTTCTTT
>NA|NA|TRBV9|14|TRBJ1-1
CASSEGLMNTEAFF
TGTGCCAGCAGCGAGGGACTAATGAACACTGAAGCTTTCTTT
>once|NA|TRBV9|14|TRBJ2-7
CASSVGGDTYEQYF
TGTGCCAGCAGCGTAGGTGGGGATACCTACGAGCAGTACTTC
>few|NA|TRBV10-3|15|TRBJ2-2
CAISGAGSGTGELFF
TGTGCCATCAGTGGGGCTGGGAGCGGCACCGGGGAGCTGTTTTTT
>few|NA|TRBV20-1|15|TRBJ2-2
CSARDGLAKTGELFF
TGCAGTGCTAGAGATGGCCTAGCGAAAACCGGGGAGCTGTTTTTT
>NA|TRBD1|TRBV4-3|17|TRBJ2-1
CASSQGGQSWLYNEQFF
TGCGCCAGCAGCCAAGGGGGACAGTCCTGGCTGTACAATGAGCAGTTCTTC
>few|TRBD2|TRBV24-1|16|TRBJ2-2
CATSPRLAGPTGELFF
TGTGCCACCAGCCCGAGGCTAGCGGGACCCACCGGGGAGCTGTTTTTT
>few|NA|TRBV20-1|16|TRBJ1-5
CSAGERRLGRNQPQHF
TGCAGTGCTGGAGAGCGGAGGTTAGGGCGCAATCAGCCCCAGCATTTT
>NA|TRBD2|TRBV7-8|14|TRBJ2-7
CASSSLAGGPWQYF
TGTGCCAGCAGCTCACTAGCGGGAGGGCCATGGCAGTACTTC
>many|NA|TRBV10-3|17|TRBJ2-3
CAIRESPGRLGTDTQYF
TGTGCCATCAGAGAATCACCGGGACGACTGGGCACAGATACGCAGTATTTT
>NA|NA|TRBV2|14|TRBJ2-1
CASSHLAYYNEQFF
TGTGCCAGCAGTCATCTAGCGTATTACAATGAGCAGTTCTTC
>many|TRBD1|TRBV6-1|11|TRBJ1-1
CASSDRGPAFF
TGTGCCAGCAGTGACAGGGGGCCCGCTTTCTTT
>NA|NA|TRBV20-1|14|TRBJ1-1
CSARDPLIGTEAFF
TGCAGTGCTAGAGATCCACTAATAGGCACTGAAGCTTTCTTT
>few|NA|TRBV4-1|11|TRBJ1-1
CASSQDGHAYF
TGCGCCAGCAGCCAAGATGGTCATGCTTACTTT
>few|NA|TRBV12-3/TRBV12-4|17|TRBJ2-6
CASSLAGGISGANVLTF
TGTGCCAGCAGTTTAGCAGGGGGGATTTCTGGGGCCAACGTCCTGACTTTC
>few|TRBD2|TRBV27|18|TRBJ2-3
CASSLSPFRGGGTDTQYF
TGTGCCAGCAGTTTATCCCCCTTTCGGGGGGGAGGCACAGATACGCAGTATTTT
>few|TRBD2|TRBV7-2|15|TRBJ2-1
CASSLTRTSMYEQFF
TGTGCCAGCAGCCTAACCAGGACTAGTATGTATGAGCAGTTCTTC
>few|NA|TRBV5-6|15|TRBJ1-1
CASSLVVQGITEAFF
TGTGCCAGCAGCTTGGTGGTACAGGGAATCACTGAAGCTTTCTTT
>NA|NA|TRBV20-1|15|TRBJ2-7
CSASSRSDSPYEQYF
TGCAGTGCTAGCAGTCGATCCGACAGTCCCTACGAGCAGTACTTC
>NA|NA|TRBV6-1|13|TRBJ2-1
CASRHRGPGEQFF
TGTGCCAGCAGGCACAGAGGCCCCGGTGAGCAGTTCTTC
>few|TRBD1|TRBV3-1|15|TRBJ1-1
CASSPTTGRTTEAFF
TGTGCCAGCAGCCCTACGACAGGGAGAACGACTGAAGCTTTCTTT
>few|TRBD1|TRBV6-2/TRBV6-3|16|TRBJ2-7
CASWRPTGTGSYEQYF
TGTGCCAGCTGGCGCCCAACCGGGACAGGCTCCTACGAGCAGTACTTC
>NA|TRBD1|TRBV4-1|16|TRBJ1-1
CASSRISRDSNTEAFF
TGCGCCAGCAGCCGTATCTCCCGGGACAGCAATACTGAAGCTTTCTTT
>NA|NA|TRBV5-6|16|TRBJ2-1
CASSSGPPSSYNEQFF
TGTGCCAGCAGCTCAGGACCTCCGAGCTCCTACAATGAGCAGTTCTTC
>once|TRBD1|TRBV20-1|13|TRBJ1-1
CSARSGTGPEAFF
TGCAGTGCCCGATCCGGGACAGGGCCTGAAGCTTTCTTT
>few|TRBD1|TRBV7-8|16|TRBJ2-3
CASSKRQGGFTDTQYF
TGTGCCAGCAGCAAAAGACAGGGGGGCTTCACAGATACGCAGTATTTT
>few|TRBD1|TRBV4-3|15|TRBJ2-3
CASSQEVRGKDTQYF
TGCGCCAGCAGCCAAGAGGTCAGGGGGAAGGATACGCAGTATTTT